This T cell receptor (beta chain) was documented in a study of beta chain features in type 1 diabetes (dated by TCRdb to between 2018 and 2020). As for the study more broadly: No differences in mean age, gender distribution, total cell number or subset yield were found between patients and healthy donors. Across all samples, 107,917,701 sorted cells were examined, and cell number per subset correlated strongly with RNA yield. The study compared the TCRB repertoires of sorted circulating CD4+ T cell subsets in recently diagnosed type 1 diabetes patients with those in matched healthy donors. Regulatory and stem cell-like memory subsets were isolated from only 8 patients and roughly 8 healthy donors, whereas naive and central memory subsets came from all 30 or so donors.

Regarding this clone: Its antigen remains undetermined. Nothing much larger sits one base from this clone, and base qualities are not available.

A distance of 9 bases separates the germline ends of V and J, which lose 5 bases and 1 base respectively. Taken from cysteine to phenylalanine, the CDR3 has 13 residues. Only the CDR3 DNA stays, 39 bases, in frame from base 1. Taken from the germline V gene, the CDR1 and CDR2 loops are SQVTM and ANQGSEA. The entire amount of isolated RNA was reverse transcribed using the High Capacity cDNA Reverse Transcription Kit, so the sequenced TCRB transcripts were expressed ones. Deep immunoSEQ sequencing was performed on naive, central memory and regulatory T cell samples, with an average of about 3.57 million total reads per sample. After sorted cells were lysed in RLT buffer, RNA was extracted with DNase-treated RNeasy Micro or Mini kits, with the choice depending on cell number. Each cell subset was processed separately to prevent cross-contamination, with patient and healthy donor samples processed together. The immunoSEQ multiplex PCR was used to amplify TCRB sequences from cDNA, generating 87-bp fragments that spanned the CDR3 region. Amplicons were sequenced on the Illumina HiSeq platform. Concerning the study's data processing: Synthetic template baselines were used to correct PCR bias computationally, reads within Hamming distance 2 were collapsed, and singletons that could not be merged were discarded. By aligning reads against IMGT, V, D and J genes, CDR3 length, and insertions or deletions at six rearrangement sites were assigned. Within each subset, clonotype counts were normalized to the number of sorted cells before true diversity and Gini coefficients were calculated with the tcR R package. Repertoire sharing was quantified using the overlap coefficient calculated on TCRB nucleotide sequences. Out-of-frame TCRB sequences from naive cells were analyzed to stand in for the pre-selection repertoire. TCRdb carries this immuneACCESS record with in-frame sequences only. Its versions omit some clonotypes, under half of them owing to an unresolved V gene in the studies checked, with the rest unexplained. V, J and clone size reflect that table, while D and trimming were determined from the DNA. A total of 250,000 to 350,000 clones appear in this sample, roughly 11% of them only once. The ten largest clonotypes hold 0.015% of the sample.

Summary of the overall study and its limitations: Type 1 diabetes patients showed a moderate but significant shortening of TCRB CDR3 length in all four CD4+ subsets. HLA sub-analyses involved small numbers of individuals, so any influence of HLA type on TCRB rearrangement remained unresolved. Because cDNA rather than genomic DNA was sequenced, highly expressing activated cells could have been over-represented, although no difference in activation and CD3 levels was found between groups. The naive, central memory and regulatory TCRB repertoires appeared to resemble one another more closely among patients than among healthy donors. Shorter templates might have been favored by PCR, but patient and control samples were amplified and corrected together, so both groups would have been affected equally by any skew. At VDJ recombination sites, patients with type 1 diabetes made fewer insertions and deleted more nucleotides, a pattern implying thymic rearrangement abnormalities.

From each donor, a single peripheral blood sample of about 110 mL on average was drawn into heparinised tubes. Naive, central memory, regulatory and stem cell-like memory CD4+ T cells were sorted on a BD FACSAria II using a panel including CD45RO, CCR7, CD25, CD127, CD95 and CD27. All sorted populations exceeded 95% purity. PBMCs were isolated immediately by Lymphoprep density gradient centrifugation and stained directly without culture. To minimize batch effects, samples were stained and sorted in pairs, one healthy donor with one patient per experiment. The TCR originated in a woman between 25 and 40 years old in good health. The receptor chain draws on TRBV29-1 and TRBJ1-5; 5 matching bases give a weak D call of TRBD1. The sequenced sample was naive CD4+ T cells from blood. The cell subset or site label, read with the paper, signifies: true naive CD4+ T cells. For the CDR3, the sequence is CSVTDSSNQPQHF. Here is the DNA: TGCAGCGTTACCGACAGCAGCAATCAGCCCCAGCATTTT. The CDR3, completed at both ends by the reference TRBV29-1 and TRBJ1-5 genes, gives the full variable domain SAVISQKPSRDICQRGTSLTIQCQVDSQVTMMFWYRQQPGQSLTLIATANQGSEATYESGFVIDKFPISRPNLTFSTLTVSNMSPEDSSIYLCSVTDSSNQPQHFGDGTRLSIL.